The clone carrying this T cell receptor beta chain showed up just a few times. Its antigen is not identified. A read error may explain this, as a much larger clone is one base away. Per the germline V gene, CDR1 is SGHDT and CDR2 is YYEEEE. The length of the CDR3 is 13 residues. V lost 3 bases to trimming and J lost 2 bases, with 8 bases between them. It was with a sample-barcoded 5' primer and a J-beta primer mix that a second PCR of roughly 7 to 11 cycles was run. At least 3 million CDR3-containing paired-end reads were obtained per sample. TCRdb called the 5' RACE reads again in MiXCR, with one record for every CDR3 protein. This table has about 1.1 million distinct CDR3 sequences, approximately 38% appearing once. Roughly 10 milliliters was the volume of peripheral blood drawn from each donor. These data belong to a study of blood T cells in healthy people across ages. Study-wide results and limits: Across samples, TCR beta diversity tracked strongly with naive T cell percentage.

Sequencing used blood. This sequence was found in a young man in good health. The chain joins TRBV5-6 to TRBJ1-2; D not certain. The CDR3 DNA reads TGTGCCAGCAGCTGGGCCCAGAACTATGGCTACACCTTC. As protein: CASSWAQNYGYTF.